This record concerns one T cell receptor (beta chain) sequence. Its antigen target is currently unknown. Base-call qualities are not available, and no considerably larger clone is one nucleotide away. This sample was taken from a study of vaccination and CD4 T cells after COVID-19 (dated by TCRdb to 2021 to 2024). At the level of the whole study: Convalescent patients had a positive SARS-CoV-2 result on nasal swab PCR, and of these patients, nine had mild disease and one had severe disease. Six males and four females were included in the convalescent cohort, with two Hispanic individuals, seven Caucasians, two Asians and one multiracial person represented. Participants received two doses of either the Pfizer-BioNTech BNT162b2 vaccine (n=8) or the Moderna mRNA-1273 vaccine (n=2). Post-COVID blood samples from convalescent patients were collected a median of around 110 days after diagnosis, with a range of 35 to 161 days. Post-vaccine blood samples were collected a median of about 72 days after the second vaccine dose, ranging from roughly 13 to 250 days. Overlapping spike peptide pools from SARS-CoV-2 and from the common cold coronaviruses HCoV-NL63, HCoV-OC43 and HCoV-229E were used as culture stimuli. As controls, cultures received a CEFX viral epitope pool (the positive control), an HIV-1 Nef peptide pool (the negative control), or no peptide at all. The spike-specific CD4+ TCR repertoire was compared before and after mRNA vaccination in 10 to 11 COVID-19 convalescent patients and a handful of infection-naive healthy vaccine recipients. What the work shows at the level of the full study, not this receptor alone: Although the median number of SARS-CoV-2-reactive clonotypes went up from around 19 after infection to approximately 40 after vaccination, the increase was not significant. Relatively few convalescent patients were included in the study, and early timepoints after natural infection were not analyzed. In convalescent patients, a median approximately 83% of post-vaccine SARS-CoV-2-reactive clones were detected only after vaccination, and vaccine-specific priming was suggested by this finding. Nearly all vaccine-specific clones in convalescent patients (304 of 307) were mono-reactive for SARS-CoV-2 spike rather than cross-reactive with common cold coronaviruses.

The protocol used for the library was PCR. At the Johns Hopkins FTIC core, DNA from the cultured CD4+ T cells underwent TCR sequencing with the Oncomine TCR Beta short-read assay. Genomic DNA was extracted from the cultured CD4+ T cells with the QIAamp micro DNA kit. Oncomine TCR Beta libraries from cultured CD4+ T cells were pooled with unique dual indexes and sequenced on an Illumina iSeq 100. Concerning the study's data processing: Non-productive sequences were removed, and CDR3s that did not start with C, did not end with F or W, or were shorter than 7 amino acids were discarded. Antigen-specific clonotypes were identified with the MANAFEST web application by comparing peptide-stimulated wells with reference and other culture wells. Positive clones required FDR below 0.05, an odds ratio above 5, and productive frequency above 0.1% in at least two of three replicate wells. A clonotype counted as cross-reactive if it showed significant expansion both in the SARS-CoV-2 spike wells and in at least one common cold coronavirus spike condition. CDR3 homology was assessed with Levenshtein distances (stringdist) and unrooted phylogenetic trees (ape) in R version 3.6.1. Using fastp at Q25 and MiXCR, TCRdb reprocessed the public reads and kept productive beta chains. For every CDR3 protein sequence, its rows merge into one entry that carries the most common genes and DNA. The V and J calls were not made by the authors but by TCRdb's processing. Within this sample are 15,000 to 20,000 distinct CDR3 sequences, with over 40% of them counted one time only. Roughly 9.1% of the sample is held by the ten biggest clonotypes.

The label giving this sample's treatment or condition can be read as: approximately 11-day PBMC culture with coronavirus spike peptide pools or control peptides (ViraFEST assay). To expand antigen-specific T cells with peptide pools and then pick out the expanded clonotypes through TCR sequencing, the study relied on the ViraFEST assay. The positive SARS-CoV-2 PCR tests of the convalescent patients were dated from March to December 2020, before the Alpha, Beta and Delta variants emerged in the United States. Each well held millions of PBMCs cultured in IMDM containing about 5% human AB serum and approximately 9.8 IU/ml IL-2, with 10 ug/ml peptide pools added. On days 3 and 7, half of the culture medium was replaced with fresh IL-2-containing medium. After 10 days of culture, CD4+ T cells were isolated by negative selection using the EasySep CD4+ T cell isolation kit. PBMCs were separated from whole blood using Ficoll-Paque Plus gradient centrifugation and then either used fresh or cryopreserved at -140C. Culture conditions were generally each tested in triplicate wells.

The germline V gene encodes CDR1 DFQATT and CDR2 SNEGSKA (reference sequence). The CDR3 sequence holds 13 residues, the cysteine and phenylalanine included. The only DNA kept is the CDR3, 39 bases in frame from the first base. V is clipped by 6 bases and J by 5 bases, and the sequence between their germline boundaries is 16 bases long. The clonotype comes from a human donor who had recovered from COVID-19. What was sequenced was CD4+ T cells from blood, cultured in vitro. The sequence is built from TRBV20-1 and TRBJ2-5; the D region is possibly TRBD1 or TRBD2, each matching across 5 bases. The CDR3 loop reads CSAHPRGRETQYF. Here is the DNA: TGCAGTGCCCACCCCCGGGGCCGGGAGACCCAGTACTTC.